The T cell receptor (beta chain) under discussion was sequenced for a study of blood T cell repertoires in COVID-19. Background on the study: Whether acute or convalescent, the COVID-19 samples came from the United States, Italy and Spain.

This clone has only one observation. The authors' processing: Reference gene primer amplification yielded estimated nucleated cell counts. Here immunoSEQ multiplex PCR was the method, and the copy in TCRdb shows in-frame clones only, minus some. Clone size and the V and J calls come from that table; the DNA yielded D and trimming. The repertoire has some 340,000 clones, around 80% of them found once; the top ten carry under 3%. The CDR3 contains 13 residues. CDR1 and CDR2 (germline): MGHRA, YSYEKL. Trimming left V 2 bases short and J 7 bases short, with 11 bases between. This receptor was taken from a man aged 25-40 years with active or convalescent COVID-19. The sample consisted of peripheral blood. The rearrangement uses TRBV4-1 and TRBJ1-2, with a possible D match to TRBD1 (6 bases). The CDR3 DNA reads TGCGCCAGCAGCCAAAGGGGGTCGGGTGGCTACACCTTC. Residues: CASSQRGSGGYTF.